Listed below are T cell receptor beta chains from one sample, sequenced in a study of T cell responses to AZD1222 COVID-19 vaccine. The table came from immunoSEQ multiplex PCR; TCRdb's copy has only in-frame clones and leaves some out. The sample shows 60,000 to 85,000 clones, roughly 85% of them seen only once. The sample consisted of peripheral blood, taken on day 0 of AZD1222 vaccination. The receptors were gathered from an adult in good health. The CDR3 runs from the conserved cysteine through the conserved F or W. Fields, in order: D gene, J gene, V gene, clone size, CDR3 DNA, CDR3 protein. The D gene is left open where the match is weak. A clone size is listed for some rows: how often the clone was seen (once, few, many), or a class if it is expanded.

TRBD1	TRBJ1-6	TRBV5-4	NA	TGTGCCAGCAGCTTGGGCCGGGACAGGGTTGCACCCCTCCACTTT	CASSLGRDRVAPLHF
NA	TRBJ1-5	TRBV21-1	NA	TGTGCCAGCAGCAAATGGTCCAGGATCAACAAGCAGCCCCAGCATTTT	CASSKWSRINKQPQHF
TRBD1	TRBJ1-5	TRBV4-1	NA	TGCGCCAGTAGCCAGCTAACAGGGGGCAACAATCAGCCCCAGCATTTT	CASSQLTGGNNQPQHF
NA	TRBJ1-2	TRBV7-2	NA	TGTGCCAGCAGCTTGAGGGTGAACTATGGCTACACCTTC	CASSLRVNYGYTF
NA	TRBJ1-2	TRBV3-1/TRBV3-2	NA	TGTGCCAGCAGCCAAGGCGCAGGCGCCTATGGCTACACCTTC	CASSQGAGAYGYTF
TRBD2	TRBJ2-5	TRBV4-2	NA	TGTGCCAGCAGCCAAGATAAGACTAGCGTACAAGAGACCCAGTACTTC	CASSQDKTSVQETQYF
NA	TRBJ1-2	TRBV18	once	TGTGCCAGCTCACCAACAGCCTCTTCGGGAGAGAACTATGGCTACACCTTC	CASSPTASSGENYGYTF
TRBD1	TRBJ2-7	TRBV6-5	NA	TGTGCCAGCAGAGGCCGGGACAGGGTGGTCGAGCAGTACTTC	CASRGRDRVVEQYF
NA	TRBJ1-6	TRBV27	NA	TGTGCCAGCAGTTCTAATTCACCCCTCCACTTT	CASSSNSPLHF
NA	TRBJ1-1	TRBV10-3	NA	TGTGCCATCAGAGTTCGGAGCAGGGGCATCACTGAAGCTTTCTTT	CAIRVRSRGITEAFF
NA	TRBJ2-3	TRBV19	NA	TGTGCCAGTATGGGGGGTACAGGGAATGAGGGTACGCAGTATTTT	CASMGGTGNEGTQYF
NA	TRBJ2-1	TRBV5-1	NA	TGCGCCAGCAGCTTTAGCAGATCTCTTGCCTACAATGAGCAGTTCTTC	CASSFSRSLAYNEQFF
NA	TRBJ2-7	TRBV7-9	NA	TGTGCCAGCAGCTTGGTCTCGGGCTACGAGCAGTACTTC	CASSLVSGYEQYF
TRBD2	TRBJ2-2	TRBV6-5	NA	TGTGCCAGCAGTTGGACTAGCGGGGGGTCCGGGGAGCTGTTTTTT	CASSWTSGGSGELFF
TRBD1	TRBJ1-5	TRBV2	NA	TGTGCCAGCCTACAGGGGGGGGGTGACAATCAGCCCCAGCATTTT	CASLQGGGDNQPQHF
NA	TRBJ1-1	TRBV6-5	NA	TGTGCCAGCAGTTTTAGGGTTGCTGAAGCTTTCTTT	CASSFRVAEAFF
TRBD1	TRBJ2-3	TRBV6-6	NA	TGTGCCAGCAGTTCCCGGGGGACAGGGCCCACAGATACGCAGTATTTT	CASSSRGTGPTDTQYF
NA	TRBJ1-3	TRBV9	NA	TGTGCCAGCTCACAGGGCGGCTCTGGAAACACCATATATTTT	CASSQGGSGNTIYF
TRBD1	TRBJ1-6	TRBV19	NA	TGTGCCAGTAGAGACAGGGGAGGATCACCCCTCCACTTT	CASRDRGGSPLHF
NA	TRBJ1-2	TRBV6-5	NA	TGTGCCAGCAGTCCTAACACAGGTTCAAACTATGGCTACACCTTC	CASSPNTGSNYGYTF
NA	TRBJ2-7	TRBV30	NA	TGTGCCTGGAGCTCTACGTCTAGGACCGAGCAGTACTTC	CAWSSTSRTEQYF
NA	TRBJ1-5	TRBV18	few	TGTGCCAGCTCACCACCCAGGGACGGGAATCAGCCCCAGCATTTT	CASSPPRDGNQPQHF
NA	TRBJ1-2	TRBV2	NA	TGTGCCAGCAATTTAGATAACTATGGCTACACCTTC	CASNLDNYGYTF
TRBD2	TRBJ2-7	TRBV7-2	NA	TGTGCCAGCAGCTTATCGACCTCCGGGACTAGCGTTAGCTCCTACGAGCAGTACTTC	CASSLSTSGTSVSSYEQYF
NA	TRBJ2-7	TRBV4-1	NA	TGCGCCAGCAGCCAAGGCCCCGGACAGCTGAGCTCCTACGAGCAGTACTTC	CASSQGPGQLSSYEQYF
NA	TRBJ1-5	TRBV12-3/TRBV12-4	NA	TGTGCCAGCAATTTAGGGAATCAGCCCCAGCATTTT	CASNLGNQPQHF
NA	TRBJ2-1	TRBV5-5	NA	TGTGCCAGCAGCTTGGTGCCCGGGACCCCTCACAATGAGCAGTTCTTC	CASSLVPGTPHNEQFF
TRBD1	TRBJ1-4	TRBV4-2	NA	TGTGCCAGCAGCCAAGATCGGACAGGGGGCGTTCAGGAAAAACTGTTTTTT	CASSQDRTGGVQEKLFF
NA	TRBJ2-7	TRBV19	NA	TGTGCCAGTAGTACCCTGGGGGCCGGGGAATACGAGCAGTACTTC	CASSTLGAGEYEQYF
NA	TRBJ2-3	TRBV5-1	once	TGCGCCAGCAATCTGCAGGGTCTGACAGATACGCAGTATTTT	CASNLQGLTDTQYF
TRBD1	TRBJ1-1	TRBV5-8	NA	TGTGCCAGCAGCTTGAGTAATCTCCCGGGACAGTCGGTAACGTTCTTT	CASSLSNLPGQSVTFF
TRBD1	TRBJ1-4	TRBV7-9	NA	TGTGCCAGCAGCGTTAGACAGGGAGGCGCTAATGAAAAACTGTTTTTT	CASSVRQGGANEKLFF
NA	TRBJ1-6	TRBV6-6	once	TGTGCCGTCGAGGGAGGGGTAAATTCACCCCTCCACTTT	CAVEGGVNSPLHF
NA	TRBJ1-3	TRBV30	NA	TGTGCCTGGAGTGTTTCCGCTGGAAACACCATATATTTT	CAWSVSAGNTIYF
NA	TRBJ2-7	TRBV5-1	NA	TGCGCCAGCAGCTCGCAGGGGACCGAGCAGTACTTC	CASSSQGTEQYF
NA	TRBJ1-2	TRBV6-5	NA	TGTGCCAGCACTCTGGTGGGAGATGGCTACACCTTC	CASTLVGDGYTF
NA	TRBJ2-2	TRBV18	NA	TGTGCCAGCTTTTCTCTCGGGGAGCTGTTTTTT	CASFSLGELFF
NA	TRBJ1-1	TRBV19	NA	TGTGCCAGCTCAGGCTACAACACTGAAGCTTTCTTT	CASSGYNTEAFF
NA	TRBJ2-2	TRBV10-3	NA	TGTGCATACAGGACTATACTCACCGGGGAGCTGTTTTTT	CAYRTILTGELFF
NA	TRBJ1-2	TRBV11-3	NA	TGTGCCAGCAGCTTAGATATGGGGGCTAACTATGGCTACACCTTC	CASSLDMGANYGYTF
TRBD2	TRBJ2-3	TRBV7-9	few	TGTGCCAGCAGCTTGACTAGCGGGAGGGCCACAGATACGCAGTATTTT	CASSLTSGRATDTQYF